This T cell receptor (beta chain) was documented in a study of shared clonotypes between healthy human individuals. Study outcomes and limitations: The donor pool, a small one, limited the genetic and exposure-history diversity represented. A generally larger estimated richness was seen in naive subsets than in memory subsets.

As concerns this clone: What it recognizes is unknown.

TCRdb's copy holds only in-frame clones and misses some; the assay was immunoSEQ multiplex PCR. The sample lists about 980,000 clones, about three quarters occurring once. Donors had no recently reported acute infections or vaccinations and were HIV-negative. V lost 0 bases and J lost 4, with 4 bases in between. CDR1 is MGHRA and CDR2 is YSYEKL in the germline V gene. CDR3 length: 13 residues. This TCR derives from a man younger than 35 in good health. The genes are TRBV4-1 and TRBJ1-5; D is unclear. Sequencing was carried out using memory CD4+ T cells sorted from blood. Sample subset: CD45RA-negative fraction. The CDR3 DNA reads as TGCGCCAGCAGCCAAGAGGATAATCAGCCCCAGCATTTT. It encodes CASSQEDNQPQHF.